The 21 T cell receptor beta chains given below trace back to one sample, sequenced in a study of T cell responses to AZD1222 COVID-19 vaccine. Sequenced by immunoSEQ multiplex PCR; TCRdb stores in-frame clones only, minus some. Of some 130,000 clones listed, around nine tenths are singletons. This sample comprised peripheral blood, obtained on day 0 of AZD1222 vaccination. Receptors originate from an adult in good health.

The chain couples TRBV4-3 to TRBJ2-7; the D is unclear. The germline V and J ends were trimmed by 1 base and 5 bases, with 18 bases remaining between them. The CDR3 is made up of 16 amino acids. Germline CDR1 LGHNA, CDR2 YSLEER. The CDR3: CASSQGEWAWEDEQYF. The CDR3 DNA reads TGCGCCAGCAGCCAAGGAGAGTGGGCATGGGAAGACGAGCAGTACTTC.

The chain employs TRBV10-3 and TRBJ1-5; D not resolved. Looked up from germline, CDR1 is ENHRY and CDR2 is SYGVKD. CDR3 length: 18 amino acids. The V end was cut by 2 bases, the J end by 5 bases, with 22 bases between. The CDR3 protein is CAISEPPHGLEGHQPQHF. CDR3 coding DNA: TGTGCCATCAGTGAGCCCCCCCACGGTCTGGAGGGTCATCAGCCCCAGCATTTT.

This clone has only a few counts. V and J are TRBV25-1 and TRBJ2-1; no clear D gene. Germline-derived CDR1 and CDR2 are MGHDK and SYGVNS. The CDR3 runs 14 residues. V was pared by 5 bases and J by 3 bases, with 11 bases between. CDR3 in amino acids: CASSLGGNYNEQFF. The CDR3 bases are TGTGCCAGCAGTCTGGGCGGAAACTACAATGAGCAGTTCTTC.

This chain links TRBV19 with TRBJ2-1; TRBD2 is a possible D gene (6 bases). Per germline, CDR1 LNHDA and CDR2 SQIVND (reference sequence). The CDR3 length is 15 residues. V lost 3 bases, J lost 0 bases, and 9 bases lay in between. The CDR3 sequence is CASSIPGSSYNEQFF. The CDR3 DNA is TGTGCCAGTAGTATCCCCGGGAGCTCCTACAATGAGCAGTTCTTC.

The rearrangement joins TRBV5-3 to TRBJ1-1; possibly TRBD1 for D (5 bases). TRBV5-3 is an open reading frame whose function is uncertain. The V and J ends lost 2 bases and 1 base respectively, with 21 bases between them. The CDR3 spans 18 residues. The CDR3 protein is CARSFRGTEFQQNTEAFF. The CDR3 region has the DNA TGTGCCAGAAGCTTTAGAGGGACCGAATTTCAGCAGAACACTGAAGCTTTCTTT.

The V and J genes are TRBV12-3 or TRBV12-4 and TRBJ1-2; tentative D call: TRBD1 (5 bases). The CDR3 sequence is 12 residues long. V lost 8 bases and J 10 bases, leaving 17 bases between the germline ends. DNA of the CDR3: TGTGCCAGCGCTCAAGGGACGGTCTACTACACCTTC. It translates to CASAQGTVYYTF.

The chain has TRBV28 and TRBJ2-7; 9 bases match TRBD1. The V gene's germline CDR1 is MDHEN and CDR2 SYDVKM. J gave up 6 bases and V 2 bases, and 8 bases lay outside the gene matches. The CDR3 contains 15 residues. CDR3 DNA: TGTGCCAGCAGTTTAGGGGACAGGGTTTTACGCGAGCAGTACTTC. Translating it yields CASSLGDRVLREQYF.

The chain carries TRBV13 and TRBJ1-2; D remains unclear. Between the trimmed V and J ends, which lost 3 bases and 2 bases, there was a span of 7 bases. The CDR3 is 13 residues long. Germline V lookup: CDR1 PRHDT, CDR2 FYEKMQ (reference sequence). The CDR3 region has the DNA TGTGCCAGCAGCTTGAGGGTCAACTATGGCTACACCTTC. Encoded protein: CASSLRVNYGYTF.

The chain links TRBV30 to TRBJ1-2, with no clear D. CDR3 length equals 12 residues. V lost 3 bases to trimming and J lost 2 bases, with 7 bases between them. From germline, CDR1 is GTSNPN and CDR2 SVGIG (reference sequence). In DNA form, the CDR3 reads TGTGCCTGGAGCGTTCCAAACTATGGCTACACCTTC. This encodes CAWSVPNYGYTF.

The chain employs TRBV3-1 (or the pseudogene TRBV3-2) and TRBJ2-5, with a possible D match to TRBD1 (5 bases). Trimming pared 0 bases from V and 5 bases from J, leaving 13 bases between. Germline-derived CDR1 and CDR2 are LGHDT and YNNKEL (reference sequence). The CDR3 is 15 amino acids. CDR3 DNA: TGTGCCAGCAGCCAAGATTACAGGCTTCGTGAGACCCAGTACTTC. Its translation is CASSQDYRLRETQYF.

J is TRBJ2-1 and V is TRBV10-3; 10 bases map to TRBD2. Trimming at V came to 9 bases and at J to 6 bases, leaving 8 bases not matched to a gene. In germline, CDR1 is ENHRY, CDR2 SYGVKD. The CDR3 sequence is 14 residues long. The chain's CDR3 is CAMGTSGKFNEQFF. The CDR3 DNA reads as TGTGCCATGGGTACTAGCGGGAAGTTCAATGAGCAGTTCTTC.

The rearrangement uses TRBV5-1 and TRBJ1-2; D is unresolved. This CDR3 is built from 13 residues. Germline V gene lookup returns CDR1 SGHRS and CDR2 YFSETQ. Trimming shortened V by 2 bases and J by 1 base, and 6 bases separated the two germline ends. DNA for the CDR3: TGCGCCAGCAGCTTTGATGGTAACTATGGCTACACCTTC. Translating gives CASSFDGNYGYTF.

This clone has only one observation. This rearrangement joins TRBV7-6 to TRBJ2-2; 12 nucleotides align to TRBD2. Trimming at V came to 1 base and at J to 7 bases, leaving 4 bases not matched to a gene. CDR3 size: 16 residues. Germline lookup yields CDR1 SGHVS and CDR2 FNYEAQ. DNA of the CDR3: TGTGCCAGCAGCTTAGAGCTAGCGGGAGGGATCGGGGAGCTGTTTTTT. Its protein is CASSLELAGGIGELFF.

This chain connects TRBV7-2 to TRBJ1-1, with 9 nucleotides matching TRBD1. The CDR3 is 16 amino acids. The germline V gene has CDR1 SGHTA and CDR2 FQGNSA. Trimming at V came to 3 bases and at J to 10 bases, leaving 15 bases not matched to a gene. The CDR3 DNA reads TGTGCCAGCAGCTTGACCCCGGGACAGGGAAGAATTGGAGCTTTCTTT. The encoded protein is CASSLTPGQGRIGAFF. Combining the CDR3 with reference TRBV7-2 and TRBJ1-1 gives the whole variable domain GAGVSQSPSNKVTEKGKDVELRCDPISGHTALYWYRQSLGQGLEFLIYFQGNSAPDKSGLPSDRFSAERTGGSVSTLTIQRTQQEDSAVYLCASSLTPGQGRIGAFFGQGTRLTVV.

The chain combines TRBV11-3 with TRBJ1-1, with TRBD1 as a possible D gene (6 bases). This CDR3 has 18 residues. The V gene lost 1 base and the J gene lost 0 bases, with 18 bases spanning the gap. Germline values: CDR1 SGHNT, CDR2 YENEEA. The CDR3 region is CASSLVSWGGAVNTEAFF. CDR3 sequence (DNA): TGTGCCAGCAGCTTAGTTTCTTGGGGGGGCGCGGTGAACACTGAAGCTTTCTTT.

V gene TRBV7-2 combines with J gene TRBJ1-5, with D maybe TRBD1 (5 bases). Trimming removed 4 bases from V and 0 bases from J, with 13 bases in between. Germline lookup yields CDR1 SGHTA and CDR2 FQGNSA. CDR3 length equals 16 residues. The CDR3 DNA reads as TGTGCCAGCAGCTCCGTCGGGGGGAATAGCAATCAGCCCCAGCATTTT. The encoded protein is CASSSVGGNSNQPQHF.

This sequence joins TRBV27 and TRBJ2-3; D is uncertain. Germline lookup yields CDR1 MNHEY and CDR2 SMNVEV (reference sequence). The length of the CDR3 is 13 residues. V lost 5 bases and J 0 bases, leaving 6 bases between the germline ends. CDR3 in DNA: TGTGCCAGCAGTCCGTATAGCACAGATACGCAGTATTTT. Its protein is CASSPYSTDTQYF.

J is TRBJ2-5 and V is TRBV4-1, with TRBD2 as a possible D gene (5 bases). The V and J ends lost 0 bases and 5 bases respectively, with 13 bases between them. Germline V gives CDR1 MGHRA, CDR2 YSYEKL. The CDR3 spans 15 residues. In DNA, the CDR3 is TGCGCCAGCAGCCAAGATCCCCTAGCCCGTGAGACCCAGTACTTC. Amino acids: CASSQDPLARETQYF.

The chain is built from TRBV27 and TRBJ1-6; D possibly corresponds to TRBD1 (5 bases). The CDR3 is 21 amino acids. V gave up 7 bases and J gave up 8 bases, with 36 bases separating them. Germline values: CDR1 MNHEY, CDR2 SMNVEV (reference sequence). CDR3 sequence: CASKMEPGRRYDRDSDSPLHF. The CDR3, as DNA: TGTGCCAGCAAAATGGAACCGGGACGACGATACGATAGGGACTCGGATTCACCCCTCCACTTT.

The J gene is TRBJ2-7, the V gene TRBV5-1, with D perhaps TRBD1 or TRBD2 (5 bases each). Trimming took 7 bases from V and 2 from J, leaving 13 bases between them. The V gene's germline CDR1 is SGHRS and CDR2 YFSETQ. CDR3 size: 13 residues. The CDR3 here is CASGSGPTYEQYF. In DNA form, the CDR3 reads TGCGCCAGCGGGTCGGGACCGACCTACGAGCAGTACTTC.

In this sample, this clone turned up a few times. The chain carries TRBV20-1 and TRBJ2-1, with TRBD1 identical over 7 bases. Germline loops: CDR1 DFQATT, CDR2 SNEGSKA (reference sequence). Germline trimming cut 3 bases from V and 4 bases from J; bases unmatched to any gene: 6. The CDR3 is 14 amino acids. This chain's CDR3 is CSASEGQEYNEQFF. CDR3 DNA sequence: TGCAGTGCTAGTGAAGGACAGGAATACAATGAGCAGTTCTTC.